The present TCR beta chain was sequenced within a study of neurological immune-mediated disorders. General study points: None of the CDR3 amino acid sequences of expanded clones were shared across subjects, and this suggested private repertoires in all groups.

V shed 6 bases and J 0 bases; nucleotides not matched to a gene: 0. The CDR3 consists of 14 residues. The germline V gene encodes CDR1 SQVTM and CDR2 ANQGSEA. cDNA synthesis was performed by 5'RACE with 10-nucleotide random UMIs. A single run covered 15-18 subjects with over 190 million TCR-beta sequences. TCRdb processed the 5' RACE reads anew with MiXCR; each CDR3 protein has one entry. Of roughly 60,000 distinct CDR3 sequences in the sample, more than 8% were seen once. Documented time point: longitudinal time-point 2. Unsorted libraries were prepared from 2 million PBMCs held at -80 C. This clonotype was counted at least ten times. Its antigen is unidentified.

This clonotype was sampled from a man aged 30 to 45 in good health. The chain employs TRBV29-1 and TRBJ2-7; TRBD2 matches 15 bases. Material: PBMCs. In DNA form, the CDR3 reads TGCAGCGTGGGACTAGCGGGAGGCTCCTACGAGCAGTACTTC. Translation: CSVGLAGGSYEQYF.